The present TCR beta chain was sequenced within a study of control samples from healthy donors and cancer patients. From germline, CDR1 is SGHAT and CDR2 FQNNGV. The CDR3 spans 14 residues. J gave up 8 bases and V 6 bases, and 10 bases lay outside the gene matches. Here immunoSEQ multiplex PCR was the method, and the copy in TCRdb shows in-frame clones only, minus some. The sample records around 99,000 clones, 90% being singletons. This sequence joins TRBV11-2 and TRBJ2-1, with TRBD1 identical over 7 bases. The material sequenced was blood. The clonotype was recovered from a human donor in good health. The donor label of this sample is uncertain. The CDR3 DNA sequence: TGTGCCAGCAGACAGGGTGTGAGGGGGCATGAGCAGTTCTTC. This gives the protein CASRQGVRGHEQFF.